This T cell receptor (beta chain) came from a study of OX40 agonist ivuxolimab in advanced cancers. Findings and caveats of the study: Certain nonresponders likewise exhibited a low normalized T-cell clonal expansion.

To note about this clone: Its antigen is unknown. Other DNA sequences in the same sample also yield this CDR3.

On cycle 4 day 1 and cycle 7 day 1, as well as at baseline, blood was sampled. Clones were read by immunoSEQ multiplex PCR, and TCRdb kept only the in-frame ones, dropping some. The sample contains 50,000 or so clones, around 77% of which appear only once. V lost 8 bases to trimming and J lost 5 bases; unmatched junction nucleotides: 4. The length of the CDR3 is 13 residues. Germline loops: CDR1 MNHEY, CDR2 SVGAGI. The sequenced sample was CD4+ or CD8+ T cells sorted from blood, obtained in a trial of the OX40 agonist ivuxolimab. V gene TRBV6-5 combines with J gene TRBJ1-5; TRBD1 aligns across 9 bases. The sequence came from an adult with an advanced solid tumor such as melanoma, head and neck, liver or kidney cancer. CDR3 DNA: TGTGCCAGCTCCCGGACAGGGGATCAGCCCCAGCATTTT. It encodes CASSRTGDQPQHF.